These 9 T cell receptor beta chains were all obtained from the same sample, sequenced in a study of T cell responses to AZD1222 COVID-19 vaccine. Assay used: immunoSEQ multiplex PCR; TCRdb lists only in-frame clones, some missing. Of 90,000 to 150,000 clones listed, 87% are singletons. The material sequenced was peripheral blood, taken on day 0 of AZD1222 vaccination. These receptors were obtained from an adult in good health.

The chain has TRBV5-4 and TRBJ2-3; 11 bases agree with TRBD2. Germline CDR1 and CDR2: SGHNT and YYREEE (reference sequence). The CDR3 consists of 15 residues. Trimming removed 4 bases from V and 5 bases from J; junction bases left unmatched: 6. The CDR3 DNA reads TGTGCCAGCAGCAGGGGACTAGCGGAGAGAGATACGCAGTATTTT. Translated: CASSRGLAERDTQYF.

The chain couples TRBV3-1 (or the pseudogene TRBV3-2) to TRBJ2-1, with 7 positions matching TRBD2. Germline V gene lookup returns CDR1 LGHDT and CDR2 YNNKEL (reference sequence). There are 15 residues in the CDR3. Trimming took 8 bases from V and 2 from J; bases not matched to a gene: 9. CDR3 region: CASQKRLAAYNEQFF. The DNA for the CDR3 is TGTGCCAGCCAAAAGCGCCTAGCGGCCTACAATGAGCAGTTCTTC.

V gene TRBV3-1 (or the pseudogene TRBV3-2) combines with J gene TRBJ2-4; D gene unclear. With 0 bases removed from V and 6 bases from J, the gap between germline ends came to 9 bases. The CDR3 loop spans 14 amino acids. Germline-derived CDR1 and CDR2 are LGHDT and YNNKEL (reference sequence). The CDR3 loop is CASSQDLTTNIQYF. The CDR3 DNA reads TGTGCCAGCAGCCAAGATCTGACCACAAACATTCAGTACTTC.

The chain employs TRBV29-1 and TRBJ2-2, with D maybe TRBD2 (5 bases). From germline, CDR1 is SQVTM and CDR2 ANQGSEA. CDR3 length: 12 residues. Trimming left V 6 bases short and J 5 bases short, with 10 bases between. The CDR3 DNA reads as TGCAGCGTCGAGGGTGGAACCGGGGAGCTGTTTTTT. Residues: CSVEGGTGELFF.

CDR3 sequence reads: CASSLGFATASYNEQFF. In nucleotides, the CDR3 is TGTGCCAGCAGCTTGGGATTTGCGACAGCTTCTTACAATGAGCAGTTCTTC. The rearrangement uses TRBV5-4 and TRBJ2-1, with TRBD1 as a possible D gene (5 bases). Deletions cut 0 bases from V and 4 bases from J, with 17 bases between. The germline V gene encodes CDR1 SGHNT and CDR2 YYREEE (reference sequence). This CDR3 spans 17 amino acids.

J is TRBJ1-1 and V is TRBV9; no firm D call. V was pared by 1 base and J by 2 bases, with 6 bases between. CDR3 length: 13 residues. Germline CDR1 and CDR2: SGDLS and YYNGEE. CDR3 sequence (DNA): TGTGCCAGCAGCGTAAAAGTCAACACTGAAGCTTTCTTT. Translating it yields CASSVKVNTEAFF.

The chain has TRBV21-1 and TRBJ1-4. TRBV21-1 is a pseudogene. The length of the CDR3 is 11 residues. As DNA, the CDR3 is TGTGCCAGCAGCAATAATGAAAAACTGTTTTTT. Translated, it gives CASSNNEKLFF.

V gene TRBV6-6 combines with J gene TRBJ2-3; 12 bases are shared with TRBD2. The V and J ends lost 3 bases and 2 bases, in that order; junction bases with no gene match: 3. Germline-derived CDR1 and CDR2 are MNHNY and SVGAGI (reference sequence). CDR3 size: 16 residues. DNA of the CDR3: TGTGCCAGCAGTTATGGACTAGCGGGGCCCACAGATACGCAGTATTTT. This encodes CASSYGLAGPTDTQYF.

In its sample, this clone was seen once. This rearrangement joins TRBV24-1 to TRBJ2-3; the D is unclear. This CDR3 is built from 15 residues. Germline-derived CDR1 and CDR2 are KGHDR and SFDVKD. V gave up 3 bases and J gave up 4 bases, with 13 bases separating them. CDR3 nucleotide sequence: TGTGCCACCAGTGATCCCTCGAAGGCGCCAGATACGCAGTATTTT. It encodes CATSDPSKAPDTQYF.